This T cell receptor (beta chain) was captured in a study of siplizumab effects on memory and regulatory T cells. The study, taken as a whole, reports: With siplizumab, mappable alloreactive CD4+ clones averaged 68.8% Treg-derived, versus around 30% in controls.

In its sample, this clone was seen once. Its antigen remains unidentified. Trimming removed 4 bases from V and 6 bases from J; junction bases left unmatched: 9. Germline V lookup: CDR1 SGHVS, CDR2 FQNEAQ. This CDR3 has 15 amino acids. Sequencing used immunoSEQ multiplex PCR; TCRdb keeps in-frame clones, though not all of them. The table records 65,000 to 90,000 clones, just over 90% of them present only once. V is TRBV7-8 and J is TRBJ1-2, with 9 bases matching TRBD1. Sequencing input: CD8+ T cells sorted from blood. The clonotype was recovered from a human donor in good health. The CDR3 spells CASSYGLGTGNGYTF. CDR3 DNA: TGTGCCAGCAGCTATGGGCTCGGGACAGGGAATGGCTACACCTTC.